One sample yielded the 5 T cell receptor beta chains listed below, sequenced in a study of T cells in tuberculosis. Only in-frame clones appear in the TCRdb table, and some are missing; sequencing was by immunoSEQ multiplex PCR. The sample holds around 43,000 clones, roughly 96% seen once. The sequencing sample was made of PBMCs. Receptors were obtained from a donor aged 10 to 29 with latent tuberculosis or without tuberculosis infection.

This clone was observed once. This sequence joins TRBV4-2 and TRBJ1-1; D is unresolved. The CDR3 runs 14 residues. The germline gives CDR1 LGHNA, CDR2 YNFKEQ. The ends were cut back, 4 bases at V and 9 bases at J, with 18 bases in the middle. CDR3 loop: CASSPRAMGDQAFF. The CDR3 DNA is TGTGCCAGCAGCCCCAGAGCGATGGGAGATCAAGCTTTCTTT.

The J gene is TRBJ2-7, the V gene TRBV30, with a weak D call TRBD1 (6 bases). The length of the CDR3 is 13 residues. Trimming cost V 4 bases and J 2 bases, with 12 bases left between them. CDR1 is GTSNPN, CDR2 SVGIG, per germline (reference sequence). CDR3 protein: CAWTSGVTYEQYF. CDR3 nucleotides: TGTGCCTGGACGTCAGGGGTCACCTACGAGCAGTACTTC.

The rearrangement joins TRBV11-3 to TRBJ2-7, with 9 bases aligning to TRBD1. Germline CDR1 SGHNT, CDR2 YENEEA. CDR3 size: 13 residues. V shed 3 bases and J 4 bases; nucleotides not matched to a gene: 1. DNA of the CDR3: TGTGCCAGCAGCTTTGGGACAGGGTACGAGCAGTACTTC. It codes for CASSFGTGYEQYF.

The CDR3 DNA reads as TGTGCCACCAGCAGAGTGCAGGGCCAAAATTCACCCCTCCACTTT. Translation: CATSRVQGQNSPLHF. This sequence joins TRBV15 and TRBJ1-6; D is perhaps TRBD1 (5 bases). V was clipped by 1 base and J by 7 bases, with 11 bases between them. CDR3 length: 15 residues. Germline V gene sequence: CDR1 LNHNV, CDR2 YYDKDF (reference sequence). Full variable domain (remainder filled in from reference TRBV15 and TRBJ1-6): DAMVIQNPRYQVTQFGKPVTLSCSQTLNHNVMYWYQQKSSQAPKLLFHYYDKDFNNEADTPDNFQSRRPNTSFCFLDIRSPGLGDTAMYLCATSRVQGQNSPLHFGNGTRLTVT.

A note on this clone: At one end the junction does not follow the germline gene, possibly because of a read error. The V call is TRBV18, the J call TRBJ1-6, with D perhaps TRBD1 (5 bases). Germline V gene sequence: CDR1 KGHSH, CDR2 LQKENI. This CDR3 comprises 13 residues. The DNA of the CDR3 is TGTGCCAGCTCACCTCCACTCATCACAGGCCAGATTTTT. It yields the protein CASSPPLITGQIF.